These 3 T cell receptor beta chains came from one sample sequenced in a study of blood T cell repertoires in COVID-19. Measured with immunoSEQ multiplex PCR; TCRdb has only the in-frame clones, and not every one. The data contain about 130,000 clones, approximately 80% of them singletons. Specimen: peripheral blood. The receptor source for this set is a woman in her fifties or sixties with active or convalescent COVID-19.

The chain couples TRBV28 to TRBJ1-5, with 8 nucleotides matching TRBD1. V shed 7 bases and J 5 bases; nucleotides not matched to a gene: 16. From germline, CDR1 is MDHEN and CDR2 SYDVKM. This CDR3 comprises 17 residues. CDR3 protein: CASTTWDRPLKDQPQHF. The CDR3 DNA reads TGTGCCAGCACCACCTGGGACAGGCCGTTAAAAGATCAGCCCCAGCATTTT. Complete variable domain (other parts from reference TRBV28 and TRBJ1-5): DVKVTQSSRYLVKRTGEKVFLECVQDMDHENMFWYRQDPGLGLRLIYFSYDVKMKEKGDIPEGYSVSREKKERFSLILESASTNQTSMYLCASTTWDRPLKDQPQHFGDGTRLSIL.

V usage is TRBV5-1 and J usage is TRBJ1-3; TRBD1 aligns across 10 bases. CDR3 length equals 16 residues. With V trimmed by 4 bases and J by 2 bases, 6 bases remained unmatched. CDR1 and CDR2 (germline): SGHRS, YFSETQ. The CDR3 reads CASSPGQGVTGNTIYF. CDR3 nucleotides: TGCGCCAGCAGCCCCGGACAGGGGGTCACTGGAAACACCATATATTTT.

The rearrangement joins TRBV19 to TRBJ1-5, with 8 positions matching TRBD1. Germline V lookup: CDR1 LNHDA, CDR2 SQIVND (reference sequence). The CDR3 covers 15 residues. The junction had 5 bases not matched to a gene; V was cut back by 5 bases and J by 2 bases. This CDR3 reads CASSVQGARNQPQHF. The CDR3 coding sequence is TGTGCCAGTAGTGTTCAGGGGGCACGCAATCAGCCCCAGCATTTT.